The clone carrying this T cell receptor beta chain was seen once. Its antigen is unknown. Template switching introduced a universal primer site, and the cDNA bore unique molecular identifiers. TCRdb passed the 5' RACE reads through MiXCR, listing each CDR3 protein once. This sample has 450,000 or so distinct CDR3 sequences, with less than 20% found just once. This sample is drawn from a study of identical twins. The CDR3 has 16 amino acids. J gave up 5 bases and V 3 bases, and 13 bases lay outside the gene matches. In germline, CDR1 is MNHNS, CDR2 SASEGT. Study-wide results and caveats: There is a chance that invariant MAIT and iNKT cells partially muddied zero-insertion analyses. With beta out-of-frame sequences, excess sharing by twins was weaker.

The source material was naive T cells sorted from blood. The clonotype originates from a man in his fifties in good health. The chain joins TRBV6-1 to TRBJ2-7, with 7 nucleotides matching TRBD1. CDR3 protein: CASSEIFDRGLNEQYF. For the CDR3, the DNA is TGTGCCAGCAGTGAGATTTTTGATAGGGGGCTAAACGAGCAGTACTTC.